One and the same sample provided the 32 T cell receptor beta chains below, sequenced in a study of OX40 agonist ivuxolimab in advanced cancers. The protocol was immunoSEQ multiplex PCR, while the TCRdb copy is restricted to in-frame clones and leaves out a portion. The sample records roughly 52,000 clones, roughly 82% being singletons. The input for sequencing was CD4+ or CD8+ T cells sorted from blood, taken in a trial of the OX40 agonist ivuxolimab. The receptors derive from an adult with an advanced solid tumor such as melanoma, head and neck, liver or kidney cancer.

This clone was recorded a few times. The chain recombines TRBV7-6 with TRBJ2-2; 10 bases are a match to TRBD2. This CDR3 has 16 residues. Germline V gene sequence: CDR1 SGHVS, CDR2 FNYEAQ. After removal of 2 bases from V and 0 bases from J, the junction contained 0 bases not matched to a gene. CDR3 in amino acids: CASSLLAGANTGELFF. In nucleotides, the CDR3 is TGTGCCAGCAGCTTACTAGCGGGAGCGAACACCGGGGAGCTGTTTTTT.

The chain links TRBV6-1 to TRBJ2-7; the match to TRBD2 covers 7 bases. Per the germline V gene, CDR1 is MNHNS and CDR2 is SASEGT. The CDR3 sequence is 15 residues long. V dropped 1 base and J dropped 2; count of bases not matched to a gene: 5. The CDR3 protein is CASSEGGGKTYEQYF. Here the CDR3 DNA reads TGTGCCAGCAGTGAAGGGGGGGGAAAGACCTACGAGCAGTACTTC.

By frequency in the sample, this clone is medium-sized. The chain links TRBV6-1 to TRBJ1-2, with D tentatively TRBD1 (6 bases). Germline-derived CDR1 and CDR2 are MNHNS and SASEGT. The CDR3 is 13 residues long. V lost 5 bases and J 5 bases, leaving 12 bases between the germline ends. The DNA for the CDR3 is TGTGCCAGCAGTCAGACAGGAGGGTATGGCTACACCTTC. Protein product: CASSQTGGYGYTF.

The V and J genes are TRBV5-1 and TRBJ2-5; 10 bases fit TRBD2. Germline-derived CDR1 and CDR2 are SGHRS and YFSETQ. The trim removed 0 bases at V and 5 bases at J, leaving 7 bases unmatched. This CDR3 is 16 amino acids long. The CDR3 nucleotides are TGCGCCAGCAGCTTGGCCCCCAGCGGGGGGGCGGAGACCCAGTACTTC. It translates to CASSLAPSGGAETQYF.

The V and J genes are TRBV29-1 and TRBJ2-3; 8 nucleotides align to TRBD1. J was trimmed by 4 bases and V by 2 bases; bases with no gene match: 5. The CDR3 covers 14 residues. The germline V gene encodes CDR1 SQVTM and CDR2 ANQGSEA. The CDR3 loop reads CSVEQGAGADTQYF. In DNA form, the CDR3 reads TGCAGCGTTGAACAGGGGGCCGGAGCAGATACGCAGTATTTT.

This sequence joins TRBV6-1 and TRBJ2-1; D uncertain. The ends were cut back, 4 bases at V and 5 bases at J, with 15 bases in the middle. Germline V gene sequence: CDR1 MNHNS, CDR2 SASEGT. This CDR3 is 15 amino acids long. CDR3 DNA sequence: TGTGCCAGCAGTGCCAATCCTAATCCCCACAATGAGCAGTTCTTC. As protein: CASSANPNPHNEQFF.

The CDR3 sequence: CGRWGACTEAFF. DNA for the CDR3: TGTGGCCGGTGGGGGGCCTGTACTGAAGCTTTCTTT. V gene TRBV11-3 combines with J gene TRBJ1-1, with a weak D call TRBD1 (6 bases). The germline V gene encodes CDR1 SGHNT and CDR2 YENEEA. The CDR3 runs 12 residues.

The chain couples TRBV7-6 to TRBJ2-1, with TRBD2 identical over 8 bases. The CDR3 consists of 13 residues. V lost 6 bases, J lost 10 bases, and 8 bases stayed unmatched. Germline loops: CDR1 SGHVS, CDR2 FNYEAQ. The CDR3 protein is CASSDSGIGEQFF. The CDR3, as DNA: TGTGCCAGCAGTGATAGCGGGATAGGGGAGCAGTTCTTC.

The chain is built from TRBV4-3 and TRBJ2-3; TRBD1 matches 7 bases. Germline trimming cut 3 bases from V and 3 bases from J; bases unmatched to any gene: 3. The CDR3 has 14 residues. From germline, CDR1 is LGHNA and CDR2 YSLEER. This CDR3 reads CASSQDRSTDTQYF. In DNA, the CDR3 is TGCGCCAGCAGCCAGGACAGGTCGACAGATACGCAGTATTTT.

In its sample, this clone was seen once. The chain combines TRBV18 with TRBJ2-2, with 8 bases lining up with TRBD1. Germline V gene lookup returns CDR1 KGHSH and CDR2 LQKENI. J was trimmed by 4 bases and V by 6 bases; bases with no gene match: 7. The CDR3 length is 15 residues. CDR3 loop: CASSTGQGSTGELFF. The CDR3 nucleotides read TGTGCCAGCTCGACCGGACAGGGCAGCACCGGGGAGCTGTTTTTT.

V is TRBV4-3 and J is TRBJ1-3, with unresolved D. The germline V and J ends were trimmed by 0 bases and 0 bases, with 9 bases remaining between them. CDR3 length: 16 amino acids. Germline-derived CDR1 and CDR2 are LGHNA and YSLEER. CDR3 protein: CASSQDHPGSGNTIYF. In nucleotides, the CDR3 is TGCGCCAGCAGCCAAGACCACCCCGGCTCTGGAAACACCATATATTTT.

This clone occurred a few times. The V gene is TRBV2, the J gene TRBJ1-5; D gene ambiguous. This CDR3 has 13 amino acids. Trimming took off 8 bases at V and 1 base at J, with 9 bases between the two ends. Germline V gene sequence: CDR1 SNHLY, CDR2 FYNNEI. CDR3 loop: CASGPQSNQPQHF. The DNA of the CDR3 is TGTGCCAGCGGTCCACAGAGCAATCAGCCCCAGCATTTT.

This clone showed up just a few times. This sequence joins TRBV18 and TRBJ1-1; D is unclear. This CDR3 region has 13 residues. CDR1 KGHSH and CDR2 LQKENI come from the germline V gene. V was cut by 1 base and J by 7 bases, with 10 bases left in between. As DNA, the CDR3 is TGTGCCAGCTCACCACAAGCCGAGGATGAAGCTTTCTTT. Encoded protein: CASSPQAEDEAFF.

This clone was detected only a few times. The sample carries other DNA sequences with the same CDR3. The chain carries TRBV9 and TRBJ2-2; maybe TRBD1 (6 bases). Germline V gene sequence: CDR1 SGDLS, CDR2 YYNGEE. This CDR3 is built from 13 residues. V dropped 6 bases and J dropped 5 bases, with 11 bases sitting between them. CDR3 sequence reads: CASNRGGTGELFF. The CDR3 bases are TGTGCCAGCAATCGAGGGGGTACCGGGGAGCTGTTTTTT.

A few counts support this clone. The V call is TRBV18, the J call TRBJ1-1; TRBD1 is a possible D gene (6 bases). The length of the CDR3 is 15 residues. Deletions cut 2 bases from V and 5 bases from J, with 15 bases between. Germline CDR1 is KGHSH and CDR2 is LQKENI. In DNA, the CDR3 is TGTGCCAGCTCACCAACGGGGGCGCGGAGGACTGAAGCTTTCTTT. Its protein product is CASSPTGARRTEAFF.

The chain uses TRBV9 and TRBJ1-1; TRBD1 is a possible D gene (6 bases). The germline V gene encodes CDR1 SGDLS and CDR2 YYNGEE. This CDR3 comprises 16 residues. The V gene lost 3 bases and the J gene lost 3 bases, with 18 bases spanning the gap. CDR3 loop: CASSALPSQGYTEAFF. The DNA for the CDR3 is TGTGCCAGCAGCGCCCTCCCCAGCCAGGGGTACACTGAAGCTTTCTTT. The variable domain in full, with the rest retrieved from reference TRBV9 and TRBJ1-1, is DSGVTQTPKHLITATGQRVTLRCSPRSGDLSVYWYQQSLDQGLQFLIQYYNGEERAKGNILERFSAQQFPDLHSELNLSSLELGDSALYFCASSALPSQGYTEAFFGQGTRLTVV.

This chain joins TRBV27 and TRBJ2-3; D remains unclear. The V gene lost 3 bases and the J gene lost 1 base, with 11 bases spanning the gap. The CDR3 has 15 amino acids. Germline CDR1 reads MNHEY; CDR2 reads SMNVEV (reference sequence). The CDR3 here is CASSFRPRGTDTQYF. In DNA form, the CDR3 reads TGTGCCAGCAGTTTCCGGCCCCGCGGCACAGATACGCAGTATTTT.

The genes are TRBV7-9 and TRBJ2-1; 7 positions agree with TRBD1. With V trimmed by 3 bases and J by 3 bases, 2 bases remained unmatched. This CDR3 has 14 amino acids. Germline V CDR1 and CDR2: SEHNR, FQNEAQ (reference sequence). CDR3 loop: CASSFGQVYNEQFF. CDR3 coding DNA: TGTGCCAGCAGCTTCGGACAGGTCTACAATGAGCAGTTCTTC.

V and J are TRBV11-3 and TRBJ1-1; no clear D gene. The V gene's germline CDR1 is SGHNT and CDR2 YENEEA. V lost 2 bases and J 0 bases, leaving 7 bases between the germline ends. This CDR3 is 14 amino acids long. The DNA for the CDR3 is TGTGCCAGCAGCTTATCTGGCATGAACACTGAAGCTTTCTTT. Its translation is CASSLSGMNTEAFF.

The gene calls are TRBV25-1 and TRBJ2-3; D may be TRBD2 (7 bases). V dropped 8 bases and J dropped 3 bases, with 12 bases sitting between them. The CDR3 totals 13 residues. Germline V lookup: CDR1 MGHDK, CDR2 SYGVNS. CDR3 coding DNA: TGTGCCAGCCAGAGGGGGGGAACAGATACGCAGTATTTT. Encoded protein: CASQRGGTDTQYF.

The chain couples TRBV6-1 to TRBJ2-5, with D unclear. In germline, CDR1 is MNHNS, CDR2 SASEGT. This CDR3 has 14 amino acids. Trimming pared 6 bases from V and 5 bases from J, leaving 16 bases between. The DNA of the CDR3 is TGTGCCAGCAGAGAAAAATGGGTTTCGGAGACCCAGTACTTC. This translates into CASREKWVSETQYF.

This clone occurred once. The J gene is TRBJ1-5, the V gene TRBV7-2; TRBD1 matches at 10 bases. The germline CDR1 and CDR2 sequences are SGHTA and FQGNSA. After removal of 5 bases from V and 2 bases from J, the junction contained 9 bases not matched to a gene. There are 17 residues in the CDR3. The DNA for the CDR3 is TGTGCCAGCAGCCTTCCCTCCGGGACAGGGGGCAATCAGCCCCAGCATTTT. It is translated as CASSLPSGTGGNQPQHF.

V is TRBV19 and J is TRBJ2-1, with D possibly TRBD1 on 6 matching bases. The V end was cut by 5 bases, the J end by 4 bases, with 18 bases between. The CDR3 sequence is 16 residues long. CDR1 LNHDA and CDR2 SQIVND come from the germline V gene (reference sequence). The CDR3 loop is CASSPRRQAGYNEQFF. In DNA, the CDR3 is TGTGCCAGTAGTCCACGCCGACAGGCTGGATACAATGAGCAGTTCTTC.

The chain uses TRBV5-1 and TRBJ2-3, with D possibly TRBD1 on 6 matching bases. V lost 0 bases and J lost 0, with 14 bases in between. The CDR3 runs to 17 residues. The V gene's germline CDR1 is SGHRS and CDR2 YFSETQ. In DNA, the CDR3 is TGCGCCAGCAGCTTGGAACCGACAGGCGCTAGCACAGATACGCAGTATTTT. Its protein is CASSLEPTGASTDTQYF.

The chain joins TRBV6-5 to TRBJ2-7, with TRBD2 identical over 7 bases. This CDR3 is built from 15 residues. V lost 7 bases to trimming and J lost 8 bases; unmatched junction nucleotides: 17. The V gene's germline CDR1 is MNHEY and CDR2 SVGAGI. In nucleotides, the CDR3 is TGTGCCAGCATCCTCTCACGGGACTACAACTCTAAGCAGTACTTC. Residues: CASILSRDYNSKQYF.

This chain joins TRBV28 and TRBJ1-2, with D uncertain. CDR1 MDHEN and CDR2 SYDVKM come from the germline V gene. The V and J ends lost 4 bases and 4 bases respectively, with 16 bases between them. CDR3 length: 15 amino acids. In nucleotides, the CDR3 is TGTGCCAGCAGTTCCCAACCCCTCAGAGGCTATGGCTACACCTTC. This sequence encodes CASSSQPLRGYGYTF.

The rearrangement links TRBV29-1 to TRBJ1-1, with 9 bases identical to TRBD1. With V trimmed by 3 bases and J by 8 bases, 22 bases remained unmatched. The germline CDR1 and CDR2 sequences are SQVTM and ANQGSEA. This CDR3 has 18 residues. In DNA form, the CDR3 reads TGCAGCGTTGACCTACAAGGACAGGGGAGGATCGGGTTTTCCGAAGCTTTCTTT. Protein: CSVDLQGQGRIGFSEAFF. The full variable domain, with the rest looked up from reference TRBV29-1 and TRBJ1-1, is SAVISQKPSRDICQRGTSLTIQCQVDSQVTMMFWYRQQPGQSLTLIATANQGSEATYESGFVIDKFPISRPNLTFSTLTVSNMSPEDSSIYLCSVDLQGQGRIGFSEAFFGQGTRLTVV.

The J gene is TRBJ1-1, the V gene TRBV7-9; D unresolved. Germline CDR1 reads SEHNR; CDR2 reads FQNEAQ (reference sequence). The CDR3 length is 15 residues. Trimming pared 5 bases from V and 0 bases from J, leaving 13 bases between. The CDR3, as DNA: TGTGCCAGCAGCCCAAAGACACGGCTGAACACTGAAGCTTTCTTT. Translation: CASSPKTRLNTEAFF. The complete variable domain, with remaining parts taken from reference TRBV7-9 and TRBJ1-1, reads DTGVSQNPRHKITKRGQNVTFRCDPISEHNRLYWYRQTLGQGPEFLTYFQNEAQLEKSRLLSDRFSAERPKGSFSTLEIQRTEQGDSAMYLCASSPKTRLNTEAFFGQGTRLTVV.

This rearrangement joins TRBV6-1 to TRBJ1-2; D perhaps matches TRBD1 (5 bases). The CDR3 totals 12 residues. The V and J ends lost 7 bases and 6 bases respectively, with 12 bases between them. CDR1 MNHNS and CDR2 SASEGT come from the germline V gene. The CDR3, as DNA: TGTGCCAGCACCCAGGGTTTTAATGGCTACACCTTC. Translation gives CASTQGFNGYTF.

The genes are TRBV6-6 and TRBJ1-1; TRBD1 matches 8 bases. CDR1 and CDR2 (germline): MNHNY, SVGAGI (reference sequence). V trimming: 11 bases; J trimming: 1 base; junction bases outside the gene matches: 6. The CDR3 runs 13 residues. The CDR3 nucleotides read TGTGCCGGTCAACAGGGGGAGAACACTGAAGCTTTCTTT. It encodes CAGQQGENTEAFF.

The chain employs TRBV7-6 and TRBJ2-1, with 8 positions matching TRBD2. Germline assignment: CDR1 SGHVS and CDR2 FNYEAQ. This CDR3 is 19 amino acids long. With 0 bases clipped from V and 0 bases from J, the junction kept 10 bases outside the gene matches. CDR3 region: CASSLAGLAGFSSYNEQFF. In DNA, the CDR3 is TGTGCCAGCAGCTTAGCCGGACTAGCAGGCTTCAGCTCCTACAATGAGCAGTTCTTC.

CDR3 coding DNA: TGCGCCAGCAGCTTACAAGGGGGTGACACAGATACGCAGTATTTT. This translates into CASSLQGGDTDTQYF. The J gene is TRBJ2-3, the V gene TRBV5-1; tentatively, D is TRBD1 (6 bases). Trimming took 2 bases from V and 2 from J, leaving 12 bases between them. The CDR3 contains 15 residues. Germline V gene lookup returns CDR1 SGHRS and CDR2 YFSETQ.